This is a list of T cell receptor beta chains from one sample in a study of shared clonotypes between healthy human individuals. The assay was immunoSEQ multiplex PCR, and TCRdb's table has in-frame clones only and misses some. The repertoire consists of roughly 1,600,000 clones, with just under 99% occurring once and the leading ten covering around 0.38%. Sample: naive CD4+ T cells sorted from blood. These receptor sequences come from a man between 25 and 39 years old in good health. CDR3s include the opening cysteine and the closing phenylalanine or tryptophan. The D gene is left open where the match is weak. Clone sizes are given selectively: once, few, many, or a class where the clone is expanded.

clone size,D gene,V gene,J gene,CDR3 protein,CDR3 DNA
.,.,TRBV18,TRBJ2-7,CASSRQGGEQYF,TGTGCCAGCTCAAGGCAGGGGGGCGAGCAGTACTTC
.,TRBD1,TRBV14,TRBJ1-1,CASSRQGVRNTEAFF,TGTGCCAGCAGCCGACAGGGTGTTAGGAACACTGAAGCTTTCTTT
.,.,TRBV5-1,TRBJ2-7,CASRPSPIPYEQYF,TGCGCCAGCAGACCGAGCCCCATCCCCTACGAGCAGTACTTC
.,.,TRBV2,TRBJ2-1,CASSEGGIFYNEQFF,TGTGCCAGCAGTGAAGGGGGGATTTTCTACAATGAGCAGTTCTTC
.,TRBD2,TRBV7-9,TRBJ2-1,CASSSSGNHNEQFF,TGTGCCAGCAGCTCTAGCGGGAACCACAATGAGCAGTTCTTC
.,.,TRBV6-6,TRBJ1-5,CASSYRQGNQPQHF,TGTGCCAGCAGTTACCGACAGGGCAATCAGCCCCAGCATTTT
.,TRBD2,TRBV5-1,TRBJ2-1,CASSLLVAGSYEQFF,TGCGCCAGCAGCTTGTTGGTAGCGGGATCTTATGAGCAGTTCTTC
.,.,TRBV5-1,TRBJ2-7,CASSLELASGSYEQYF,TGCGCCAGCAGCTTGGAGTTGGCGAGCGGGTCCTACGAGCAGTACTTC
.,.,TRBV12-5,TRBJ2-1,CASGLVNGNEQFF,TGTGCTAGTGGTTTGGTAAATGGGAATGAGCAGTTCTTC
.,.,TRBV6-6,TRBJ1-2,CASRGPLNGYTF,TGTGCCAGCAGAGGCCCCCTTAATGGCTACACCTTC
once,.,TRBV28,TRBJ2-7,CASSLSFYEQYF,TGTGCCAGCAGTCTCTCCTTTTACGAGCAGTACTTC
.,.,TRBV5-1,TRBJ2-5,CASSLVGYRQETQYF,TGCGCCAGCAGCTTGGTGGGGTATCGGCAAGAGACCCAGTACTTC
.,TRBD1,TRBV27,TRBJ1-1,CASSSTGGATEAFF,TGTGCCAGCAGTTCTACAGGGGGCGCGACTGAAGCTTTCTTT
.,.,TRBV27,TRBJ1-5,CASRPLQGVDQPQHF,TGTGCCAGCCGCCCACTTCAGGGAGTTGATCAGCCCCAGCATTTT
.,.,TRBV18,TRBJ2-3,CASSPISGGRGDTQYF,TGTGCCAGCTCACCGATTAGCGGAGGCAGAGGAGATACGCAGTATTTT